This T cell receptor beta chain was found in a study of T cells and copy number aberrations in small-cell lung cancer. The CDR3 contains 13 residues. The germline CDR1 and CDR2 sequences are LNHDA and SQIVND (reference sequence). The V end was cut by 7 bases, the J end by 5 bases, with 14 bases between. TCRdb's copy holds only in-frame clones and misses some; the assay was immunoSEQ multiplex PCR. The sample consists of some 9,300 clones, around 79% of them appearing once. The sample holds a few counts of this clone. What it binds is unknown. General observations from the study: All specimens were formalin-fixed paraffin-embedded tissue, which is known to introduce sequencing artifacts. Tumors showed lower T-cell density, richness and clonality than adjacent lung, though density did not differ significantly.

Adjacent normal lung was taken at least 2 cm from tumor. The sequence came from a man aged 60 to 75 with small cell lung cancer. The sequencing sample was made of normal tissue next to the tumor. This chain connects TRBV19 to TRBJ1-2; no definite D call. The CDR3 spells CASTRENRYGYTF. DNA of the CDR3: TGTGCCAGTACTAGGGAAAACAGATATGGCTACACCTTC.